Presented here are 27 T cell receptor beta chains from one specimen sequenced in a study of OX40 agonist ivuxolimab in advanced cancers. The table came from immunoSEQ multiplex PCR; TCRdb's copy has only in-frame clones and leaves some out. The repertoire has some 70,000 clones, 70% to 90% of them found once; the top ten carry 8.2%. The sample here was CD4+ or CD8+ T cells sorted from blood, taken in a trial of the OX40 agonist ivuxolimab. The receptors stem from an adult with an advanced solid tumor such as melanoma, head and neck, liver or kidney cancer.

V gene TRBV23-1 combines with J gene TRBJ2-2; tentative D call: TRBD1 (5 bases). TRBV23-1 is an open reading frame, and its role is uncertain. Trimming removed 0 bases from V and 2 bases from J, with 10 bases in between. The CDR3 contains 16 residues. CDR3 residues: CASSQSSGPNTGELFF. The CDR3 DNA is TGCGCCAGCAGTCAATCCTCAGGGCCAAACACCGGGGAGCTGTTTTTT.

The chain recombines TRBV19 with TRBJ1-3; D is ambiguous. The CDR3 loop spans 12 amino acids. Trimming left V 6 bases short and J 2 bases short, with 5 bases between. CDR1 and CDR2 (germline): LNHDA, SQIVND (reference sequence). CDR3 DNA: TGTGCCAGTAGACTACCTGGAAACACCATATATTTT. Protein product: CASRLPGNTIYF.

V is TRBV19 and J is TRBJ2-5, with TRBD2 matching 10 bases. The CDR3 runs 16 residues. The V gene end was trimmed by 4 bases and the J gene end by 5 bases; junction bases not matched to a gene: 10. Germline CDR1 LNHDA, CDR2 SQIVND (reference sequence). The CDR3 here is CASSRQRGGPQETQYF. The CDR3 nucleotides read TGTGCCAGTAGTAGGCAGCGGGGGGGCCCCCAGGAGACCCAGTACTTC.

The chain couples TRBV7-6 to TRBJ2-1, with D uncertain. V lost 4 bases, J lost 5 bases, and 15 bases lay in between. Germline V lookup: CDR1 SGHVS, CDR2 FNYEAQ. The CDR3 extends over 15 amino acids. The CDR3 sequence is CASSSQSGGDNEQFF. The CDR3 coding sequence is TGTGCCAGCAGCTCGCAATCGGGCGGCGACAATGAGCAGTTCTTC.

The chain couples TRBV11-1 to TRBJ1-1; no clear D gene. Trimming pared 3 bases from V and 3 bases from J, leaving 5 bases between. Germline CDR1 reads SGHAT; CDR2 reads FQDESV (reference sequence). The CDR3 loop spans 12 amino acids. The CDR3 is CASSFWDTEAFF. CDR3 nucleotides: TGTGCCAGCAGCTTTTGGGACACTGAAGCTTTCTTT. Combining the CDR3 with reference TRBV11-1 and TRBJ1-1 gives the whole variable domain EAEVAQSPRYKITEKSQAVAFWCDPISGHATLYWYRQILGQGPELLVQFQDESVVDDSQLPKDRFSAERLKGVDSTLKIQPAELGDSAMYLCASSFWDTEAFFGQGTRLTVV.

The V gene is TRBV9, the J gene TRBJ2-3, with 14 positions matching TRBD2. J lost 3 bases, V lost 3 bases, and 9 bases had no gene match. CDR3 length equals 18 residues. Germline V lookup: CDR1 SGDLS, CDR2 YYNGEE. CDR3 residues: CASSANQGLAGVTDTQYF. The CDR3 nucleotides are TGTGCCAGCAGCGCCAATCAGGGACTAGCGGGGGTTACAGATACGCAGTATTTT.

The genes are TRBV28 and TRBJ2-2, with TRBD2 matching over 10 bases. The CDR3 runs to 20 residues. CDR1 MDHEN and CDR2 SYDVKM come from the germline V gene. J gave up 7 bases and V 7 bases, and 24 bases lay outside the gene matches. The CDR3 region has the DNA TGTGCCAGCACCTCCTTAGGGGCAGGGGGCCCTAGCGGGAGTGGCGGGGAGCTGTTTTTT. Translation gives CASTSLGAGGPSGSGGELFF.

The chain joins TRBV10-2 to TRBJ2-7; possible D gene TRBD2, 5 bases. V lost 5 bases and J lost 5, with 16 bases in between. The germline gives CDR1 WSHSY, CDR2 SAAADI. This CDR3 spans 14 amino acids. CDR3 DNA sequence: TGCGCCAGCAGTCGAGCCGGGTCGGGAAACGAGCAGTACGTC. Amino acids: CASSRAGSGNEQYV.

For this clone: One junction end disagrees with the germline gene, perhaps due to a read error. The sample holds other DNA sequences that translate to the same CDR3. The chain has TRBV6-1 and TRBJ1-6; D remains unclear. This CDR3 spans 14 amino acids. Germline assignment: CDR1 MNHNS and CDR2 SASEGT. The chain's CDR3 is CASSGRRADSPLHF. The CDR3 region has the DNA TGCGCCAGCAGTGGACGTCGGGCAGATTCACCCCTCCACTTT.

V usage is TRBV19 and J usage is TRBJ1-5; TRBD1 might be the D (6 bases). The germline CDR1 and CDR2 sequences are LNHDA and SQIVND (reference sequence). Trimming left V 5 bases short and J 0 bases short, with 17 bases between. The CDR3 has 17 amino acids. The CDR3 here is CASSPRTAVYSNQPQHF. CDR3 in DNA: TGTGCCAGTAGTCCCAGGACAGCCGTCTATAGCAATCAGCCCCAGCATTTT.

The rearrangement links TRBV19 to TRBJ1-1, with 10 bases identical to TRBD1. Germline-derived CDR1 and CDR2 are LNHDA and SQIVND (reference sequence). The CDR3 is 16 residues long. J was trimmed by 7 bases and V by 3 bases; bases with no gene match: 11. The CDR3 region is CASSINRDRGSGEAFF. The CDR3 nucleotides read TGTGCCAGTAGTATCAACCGGGACAGGGGAAGTGGTGAAGCTTTCTTT.

The chain employs TRBV9 and TRBJ2-7; TRBD2 agrees at 12 bases. The CDR3 sequence is 14 residues long. The V gene end was trimmed by 0 bases and the J gene end by 9 bases; junction bases not matched to a gene: 4. Per the germline V gene, CDR1 is SGDLS and CDR2 is YYNGEE. The CDR3 reads CASSVDPSGRGQYF. The CDR3, as DNA: TGTGCCAGCAGCGTAGACCCTAGCGGGAGGGGGCAGTACTTC.

The chain is built from TRBV7-9 and TRBJ1-1; 7 bases are shared with TRBD1. Germline CDR1 SEHNR, CDR2 FQNEAQ (reference sequence). The CDR3 consists of 14 residues. J gave up 2 bases and V 3 bases, and 3 bases lay outside the gene matches. The CDR3 loop reads CASSLTGLNTEAFF. In DNA, the CDR3 is TGTGCCAGCAGCTTGACAGGGCTTAACACTGAAGCTTTCTTT.

The rearrangement uses TRBV7-8 and TRBJ1-1; no clear D. CDR1 SGHVS and CDR2 FQNEAQ come from the germline V gene. This CDR3 region has 13 residues. The germline V and J ends were trimmed by 2 bases and 1 base, with 5 bases remaining between them. The DNA for the CDR3 is TGTGCCAGCAGCTTAATGGGGAACACTGAAGCTTTCTTT. It encodes CASSLMGNTEAFF.

CDR3 residues: CASRGLAVYNEQFF. The CDR3 coding sequence is TGTGCCAGCAGAGGACTAGCGGTTTACAATGAGCAGTTCTTC. The chain recombines TRBV6-5 with TRBJ2-1, with 10 bases lining up with TRBD2. The CDR3 runs to 14 residues. Trimming removed 6 bases from V and 4 bases from J; junction bases left unmatched: 3. In germline, CDR1 is MNHEY, CDR2 SVGAGI.

J is TRBJ2-3 and V is TRBV5-4; 13 positions match TRBD2. Trimming took 3 bases from V and 7 from J; bases not matched to a gene: 11. The CDR3 is 17 residues long. Germline lookup yields CDR1 SGHNT and CDR2 YYREEE (reference sequence). The CDR3 DNA sequence: TGTGCCAGCAGCTCCGGGACTAGCGGGACATTCGGAAATACGCAGTATTTT. Translated: CASSSGTSGTFGNTQYF.

This clone occurred a few times. V usage is TRBV19 and J usage is TRBJ1-5; D is ambiguous. V was pared by 8 bases and J by 3 bases, with 11 bases between. CDR1 and CDR2 (germline): LNHDA, SQIVND (reference sequence). The CDR3 is made up of 13 amino acids. CDR3 residues: CASAPEANQPQHF. CDR3 DNA sequence: TGTGCCAGTGCTCCAGAGGCCAATCAGCCCCAGCATTTT.

This chain uses TRBV2 with TRBJ1-2; maybe TRBD1 (5 bases). Germline-derived CDR1 and CDR2 are SNHLY and FYNNEI. The CDR3 consists of 12 residues. V was shortened by 7 bases and J by 4 bases, with 10 bases between the two germline ends. This CDR3 is CASTSGPYGYTF. The DNA for the CDR3 is TGTGCCAGCACGTCAGGGCCCTATGGCTACACCTTC.

The V call is TRBV5-4, the J call TRBJ2-2; TRBD2 aligns across 11 bases. This CDR3 spans 15 amino acids. Germline V gene data show CDR1 as SGHNT and CDR2 as YYREEE (reference sequence). V trimming: 7 bases; J trimming: 5 bases; junction bases outside the gene matches: 7. The CDR3 DNA is TGTGCCAGCTCCAGACGACTAGCGGGAACCGGGGAGCTGTTTTTT. Translation gives CASSRRLAGTGELFF.

This clone has a single count. This chain uses TRBV6-6 with TRBJ2-7; tentatively, D is TRBD1 (5 bases). V lost 5 bases, J lost 3 bases, and 14 bases lay in between. CDR1 and CDR2 (germline): MNHNY, SVGAGI (reference sequence). The CDR3 spans 14 residues. The CDR3 DNA reads as TGTGCCAGCAGTCCCAGTGATGACAGCTACGAGCAGTACGTC. Its protein is CASSPSDDSYEQYV.

The chain joins TRBV4-1 to TRBJ1-2; no reliable D call. Germline V gene sequence: CDR1 MGHRA, CDR2 YSYEKL. V was pared by 1 base and J by 0 bases, with 9 bases between. CDR3 length: 15 residues. CDR3: CASSQVQRTNYGYTF. CDR3 in DNA: TGCGCCAGCAGCCAAGTTCAGCGGACTAACTATGGCTACACCTTC.

This sequence joins TRBV4-2 and TRBJ1-4, with 7 bases that match TRBD1. The V segment lost 4 bases and the J segment 2 bases; nucleotides outside the gene matches: 4. This CDR3 is 15 amino acids long. Per germline, CDR1 LGHNA and CDR2 YNFKEQ. The CDR3 spells CASSPGTVTNEKLFF. The CDR3 bases are TGTGCCAGCAGCCCCGGGACAGTTACTAATGAAAAACTGTTTTTT.

The rearrangement joins TRBV2 to TRBJ1-1, with D possibly matching TRBD1 (5 bases). The germline gives CDR1 SNHLY, CDR2 FYNNEI. The V end was cut by 6 bases, the J end by 4 bases, with 12 bases between. The CDR3 has 13 amino acids. The chain's CDR3 is CASRLGQATEAFF. For the CDR3, the DNA is TGTGCCAGCAGACTGGGGCAGGCCACTGAAGCTTTCTTT.

The CDR3 DNA is TGTGCCTCTATCGGGTTCGGGAATGAGCAGTTCTTC. Translated: CASIGFGNEQFF. V gene TRBV19 combines with J gene TRBJ2-1; D is uncertain. Germline V gene lookup returns CDR1 LNHDA and CDR2 SQIVND (reference sequence). The CDR3 sequence is 12 residues long. The ends were cut back, 11 bases at V and 7 bases at J, with 15 bases in the middle.

The chain employs TRBV7-9 and TRBJ1-1; D is ambiguous. Germline CDR1 and CDR2: SEHNR and FQNEAQ (reference sequence). Trimming left V 3 bases short and J 6 bases short, with 11 bases between. The CDR3 loop spans 13 amino acids. The CDR3 nucleotides read TGTGCCAGCAGCTTCAGCGGGAGGGCTGAAGCTTTCTTT. It yields the protein CASSFSGRAEAFF. The variable domain in full, with the rest retrieved from reference TRBV7-9 and TRBJ1-1, is DTGVSQNPRHKITKRGQNVTFRCDPISEHNRLYWYRQTLGQGPEFLTYFQNEAQLEKSRLLSDRFSAERPKGSFSTLEIQRTEQGDSAMYLCASSFSGRAEAFFGQGTRLTVV.

This chain connects TRBV5-4 to TRBJ1-1; the D is unclear. Germline V gives CDR1 SGHNT, CDR2 YYREEE (reference sequence). The CDR3 totals 13 residues. V dropped 1 base and J dropped 3 bases, with 7 bases sitting between them. CDR3 loop: CASSLRIDTEAFF. The DNA of the CDR3 is TGTGCCAGCAGCTTGCGTATAGACACTGAAGCTTTCTTT.

The rearrangement links TRBV28 to TRBJ1-2, with a weak D call TRBD1 (5 bases). Germline assignment: CDR1 MDHEN and CDR2 SYDVKM. Trimming took 3 bases from V and 4 from J, leaving 9 bases between them. This CDR3 has 13 residues. CDR3 loop: CASSFGGGYGYTF. The DNA of the CDR3 is TGTGCCAGCAGTTTCGGCGGGGGCTATGGCTACACCTTC.